These T cell receptor beta chains were read from a single sample in a study of regulatory T cells in long-lasting Graves disease. TCRdb used MiXCR to reprocess the multiplex PCR reads, holding one entry per CDR3 protein. The sample holds about 400,000 distinct CDR3 sequences, 16% seen once. These data were likewise used in another study, on T cells in Graves' hyperthyroidism and ophthalmopathy.

The specimen was peripheral blood mononuclear cells (PBMCs), collected at new diagnosis, from a patient treated with antithyroid drugs. Receptors were obtained from a woman aged 18-35 years with Graves disease. CDR3s include the opening cysteine and the closing phenylalanine or tryptophan. The order of the fields is V gene, J gene, clone size, D gene, CDR3 protein, CDR3 DNA. The D gene is left open where the match is weak. Size values are once, few and many counts, or a class for expanded clones, and some rows have none.

V gene: TRBV25-1; J gene: TRBJ1-5; clone size: few; D gene: TRBD1; CDR3 protein: CASSRQGVGPQHF; CDR3 DNA: TGTGCCAGCAGTCGACAGGGGGTTGGGCCCCAGCATTTT
V gene: TRBV5-1; J gene: TRBJ1-1; clone size: many; D gene: NA; CDR3 protein: CASSLDSSTEAFF; CDR3 DNA: TGCGCCAGCAGTCTGGACAGTTCCACTGAAGCTTTCTTT
V gene: TRBV12-3/TRBV12-4; J gene: TRBJ2-3; clone size: many; D gene: TRBD2; CDR3 protein: CASTPRRLAGTDTQYF; CDR3 DNA: TGTGCCAGCACTCCCCGGAGGCTAGCGGGCACAGATACGCAGTATTTT
V gene: TRBV5-6; J gene: TRBJ1-5; clone size: many; D gene: TRBD1; CDR3 protein: CASSLNRGQGNQPQHF; CDR3 DNA: TGTGCCAGCAGCTTGAACAGGGGGCAGGGGAATCAGCCCCAGCATTTT
V gene: TRBV30; J gene: TRBJ2-7; clone size: NA; D gene: NA; CDR3 protein: CAWSRGELLSYEQYF; CDR3 DNA: TGTGCCTGGAGTAGGGGGGAACTGCTCTCCTACGAGCAGTACTTC
V gene: TRBV2; J gene: TRBJ1-5; clone size: many; D gene: NA; CDR3 protein: CASSERTDSNQPQHF; CDR3 DNA: TGTGCCAGCAGTGAGAGGACAGATAGCAATCAGCCCCAGCATTTT
V gene: TRBV6-5; J gene: TRBJ2-1; clone size: many; D gene: NA; CDR3 protein: CASSWGDFNEQFF; CDR3 DNA: TGTGCCAGCAGTTGGGGGGACTTTAACGAGCAGTTCTTC
V gene: TRBV24-1; J gene: TRBJ2-1; clone size: few; D gene: TRBD1; CDR3 protein: CATSPRGTGRNEQFF; CDR3 DNA: TGTGCCACCAGTCCACGCGGGACAGGGCGCAATGAGCAGTTCTTC
V gene: TRBV29-1; J gene: TRBJ2-3; clone size: NA; D gene: TRBD1; CDR3 protein: CSVSGGAATDTQYF; CDR3 DNA: TGCAGCGTTTCAGGGGGCGCCGCTACAGATACGCAGTATTTT
V gene: TRBV12-3/TRBV12-4; J gene: TRBJ2-3; clone size: many; D gene: NA; CDR3 protein: CASSPYDSATDTQYF; CDR3 DNA: TGTGCCAGCAGTCCCTATGACAGTGCCACAGATACGCAGTATTTT
V gene: TRBV3-1; J gene: TRBJ1-5; clone size: many; D gene: NA; CDR3 protein: CASSIGLNQPQHF; CDR3 DNA: TGTGCCAGCTCTATAGGGTTAAATCAGCCCCAGCATTTT
V gene: TRBV5-6; J gene: TRBJ2-4; clone size: few; D gene: NA; CDR3 protein: CASSLISLVAKNIQYF; CDR3 DNA: TGTGCCAGCAGCTTGATCTCCCTCGTAGCCAAAAACATTCAGTACTTC
V gene: TRBV19; J gene: TRBJ1-2; clone size: NA; D gene: TRBD1; CDR3 protein: CASSIAQGAGGYTF; CDR3 DNA: TGTGCCAGTAGTATTGCGCAGGGGGCAGGTGGCTACACCTTC
V gene: TRBV27; J gene: TRBJ2-1; clone size: many; D gene: NA; CDR3 protein: CASSPDLALSYNEQFF; CDR3 DNA: TGTGCCAGCAGCCCCGACCTAGCGCTCTCCTACAATGAGCAGTTCTTC
V gene: TRBV6-1; J gene: TRBJ1-1; clone size: many; D gene: TRBD1; CDR3 protein: CASRPDRGRAFF; CDR3 DNA: TGTGCCAGCAGGCCTGACAGGGGACGAGCTTTCTTT
V gene: TRBV28; J gene: TRBJ2-7; clone size: NA; D gene: TRBD2; CDR3 protein: CASRASGLRVEQYF; CDR3 DNA: TGTGCCAGCAGGGCTAGCGGCCTTCGGGTCGAGCAGTACTTC
V gene: TRBV5-1; J gene: TRBJ2-6; clone size: many; D gene: NA; CDR3 protein: CASSSTALSGANVLTF; CDR3 DNA: TGCGCCAGCAGCTCGACAGCACTCTCTGGGGCCAACGTCCTGACTTTC
V gene: TRBV29-1; J gene: TRBJ2-7; clone size: few; D gene: TRBD2; CDR3 protein: CSVESTSAYEQYF; CDR3 DNA: TGCAGCGTTGAATCGACTAGCGCTTACGAGCAGTACTTC
V gene: TRBV7-9; J gene: TRBJ1-2; clone size: many; D gene: NA; CDR3 protein: CASSLGTHYGYTF; CDR3 DNA: TGTGCCAGCAGCTTGGGGACGCACTATGGCTACACCTTC
V gene: TRBV20-1; J gene: TRBJ2-1; clone size: many; D gene: NA; CDR3 protein: CSAVPEGEQFF; CDR3 DNA: TGCAGTGCCGTTCCGGAGGGTGAGCAGTTCTTC
V gene: TRBV11-1; J gene: TRBJ2-3; clone size: many; D gene: TRBD1; CDR3 protein: CASSLLDRSVRDTQYF; CDR3 DNA: TGTGCCAGCAGCTTGTTGGACAGGTCAGTTAGAGATACGCAGTATTTT
V gene: TRBV20-1; J gene: TRBJ2-1; clone size: many; D gene: TRBD2; CDR3 protein: CSASGLAGRGSYNEQFF; CDR3 DNA: TGCAGTGCTTCGGGACTAGCGGGTCGGGGCTCCTACAATGAGCAGTTCTTC
V gene: TRBV20-1; J gene: TRBJ2-7; clone size: few; D gene: NA; CDR3 protein: CGASEQPRGNEQYF; CDR3 DNA: TGCGGTGCTAGTGAGCAGCCTCGAGGCAACGAGCAGTACTTC
V gene: TRBV11-2; J gene: TRBJ1-5; clone size: many; D gene: NA; CDR3 protein: CASSPAGNSNQPQHF; CDR3 DNA: TGCGCCAGCAGCCCCGCTGGGAATAGCAATCAGCCCCAGCATTTT
V gene: TRBV7-3; J gene: TRBJ2-3; clone size: many; D gene: TRBD2; CDR3 protein: CASSLSSRGDPGLVADTQYF; CDR3 DNA: TGTGCCAGCAGCTTAAGTAGCCGGGGGGACCCCGGCCTGGTCGCAGATACGCAGTATTTT
V gene: TRBV11-2; J gene: TRBJ1-6; clone size: many; D gene: NA; CDR3 protein: CASSAYRDNNSPLHF; CDR3 DNA: TGTGCCAGCAGCGCCTACAGGGATAATAATTCACCCCTCCACTTT
V gene: TRBV5-1; J gene: TRBJ1-4; clone size: many; D gene: NA; CDR3 protein: CASSFGQEGRKLFF; CDR3 DNA: TGCGCCAGCAGCTTCGGGCAGGAGGGAAGAAAACTGTTTTTT
V gene: TRBV5-1; J gene: TRBJ2-5; clone size: many; D gene: NA; CDR3 protein: CASSFSGKHQETQYF; CDR3 DNA: TGCGCCAGCAGCTTTTCAGGGAAGCACCAAGAGACCCAGTACTTC
V gene: TRBV20-1; J gene: TRBJ1-1; clone size: NA; D gene: TRBD1; CDR3 protein: CSGGQGKAEAFF; CDR3 DNA: TGCAGTGGGGGACAGGGGAAGGCTGAAGCTTTCTTT
V gene: TRBV20-1; J gene: TRBJ1-5; clone size: NA; D gene: NA; CDR3 protein: CSAGQGTNQPQHF; CDR3 DNA: TGCAGTGCTGGTCAAGGGACGAATCAGCCCCAGCATTTT
V gene: TRBV18; J gene: TRBJ1-6; clone size: NA; D gene: TRBD1; CDR3 protein: CASSPQGASYNSPLHF; CDR3 DNA: TGTGCCAGCTCACCACAGGGGGCCTCCTATAATTCACCCCTCCACTTT
V gene: TRBV3-1; J gene: TRBJ2-7; clone size: many; D gene: TRBD2; CDR3 protein: CASSQEGGEASGLYEQYF; CDR3 DNA: TGTGCCAGCAGCCAAGAGGGGGGAGAGGCTAGCGGTCTCTACGAGCAGTACTTC
V gene: TRBV14; J gene: TRBJ2-6; clone size: NA; D gene: NA; CDR3 protein: CASSQVFDWARGEKTGANVLTF; CDR3 DNA: TGTGCCAGCAGCCAAGTGTTTGACTGGGCAAGGGGTGAAAAAACTGGGGCCAACGTCCTGACTTTC
V gene: TRBV15; J gene: TRBJ2-7; clone size: NA; D gene: NA; CDR3 protein: CATSRDQLQREQYF; CDR3 DNA: TGTGCCACCAGCAGAGATCAGCTCCAAAGGGAGCAGTACTTC
V gene: TRBV13; J gene: TRBJ2-1; clone size: few; D gene: NA; CDR3 protein: CASSTTGSVDEQFF; CDR3 DNA: TGTGCCAGCAGCACTACGGGGTCGGTGGATGAGCAGTTCTTC